This T cell receptor beta chain was profiled in a study of T cell repertoires in cytomegalovirus infection. Study-wide background: Both CMV infection and a matching HLA type were indicated by public TCR beta signatures.

This clonotype has more than one count but fewer than ten. Its antigen remains unknown. Study findings and constraints: Clonotype analysis showed dominance of the ex vivo response by HLA-C-restricted CMV-specific TCR beta clonotypes. Individuals carrying CMV plus the relevant HLA were identified by cumulative frequency of public TCR beta families.

TCRdb re-called the reads through MiXCR, storing one row per CDR3 protein. The data hold about 180,000 distinct CDR3 sequences, with approximately 15% observed a single time. V was cut by 4 bases and J by 0 bases, with 13 bases left in between. CDR1 is SGHDN and CDR2 is FVKESK in the germline V gene. The CDR3 is made up of 16 amino acids. The sequencing sample was made of PBMCs. The V call is TRBV14, the J call TRBJ2-4; no clear D. The sequence was obtained from a human donor in good health (CMV status not recorded). Some clones in this sample may be carry-over from other donors' samples. CDR3 sequence reads: CASSRHGILAKNIQYF. For the CDR3, the DNA is TGTGCCAGCAGCCGTCATGGTATCTTAGCCAAAAACATTCAGTACTTC.